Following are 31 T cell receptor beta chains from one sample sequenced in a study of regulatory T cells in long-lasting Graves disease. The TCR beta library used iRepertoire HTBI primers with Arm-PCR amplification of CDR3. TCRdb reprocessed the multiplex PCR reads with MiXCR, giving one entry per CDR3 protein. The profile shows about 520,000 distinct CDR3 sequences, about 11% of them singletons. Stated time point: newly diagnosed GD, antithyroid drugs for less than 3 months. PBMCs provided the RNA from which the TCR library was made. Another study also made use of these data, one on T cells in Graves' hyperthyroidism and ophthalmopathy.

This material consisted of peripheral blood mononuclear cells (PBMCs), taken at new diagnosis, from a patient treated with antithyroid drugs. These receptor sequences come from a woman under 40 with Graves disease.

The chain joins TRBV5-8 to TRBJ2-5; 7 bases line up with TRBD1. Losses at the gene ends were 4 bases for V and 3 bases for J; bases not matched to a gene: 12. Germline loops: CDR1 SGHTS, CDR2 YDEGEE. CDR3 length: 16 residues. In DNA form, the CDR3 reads TGTGCCAGCAGCCAATTCCAGGGGGTTAGGAAAGAGACCCAGTACTTC. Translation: CASSQFQGVRKETQYF.

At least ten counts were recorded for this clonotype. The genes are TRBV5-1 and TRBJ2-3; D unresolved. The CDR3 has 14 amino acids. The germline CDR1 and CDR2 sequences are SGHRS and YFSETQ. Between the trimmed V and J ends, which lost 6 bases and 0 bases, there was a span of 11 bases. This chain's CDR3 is CASTRFQSTDTQYF. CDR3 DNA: TGCGCCAGCACCAGGTTCCAGAGCACAGATACGCAGTATTTT. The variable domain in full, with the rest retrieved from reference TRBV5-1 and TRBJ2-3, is KAGVTQTPRYLIKTRGQQVTLSCSPISGHRSVSWYQQTPGQGLQFLFEYFSETQRNKGNFPGRFSGRQFSNSRSEMNVSTLELGDSALYLCASTRFQSTDTQYFGPGTRLTVL.

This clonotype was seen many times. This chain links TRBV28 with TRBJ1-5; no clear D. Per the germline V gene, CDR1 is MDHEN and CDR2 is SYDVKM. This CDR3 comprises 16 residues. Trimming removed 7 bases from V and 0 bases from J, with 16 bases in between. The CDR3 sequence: CASNLASPYSNQPQHF. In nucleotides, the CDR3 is TGTGCCAGCAACCTTGCTAGTCCGTATAGCAATCAGCCCCAGCATTTT.

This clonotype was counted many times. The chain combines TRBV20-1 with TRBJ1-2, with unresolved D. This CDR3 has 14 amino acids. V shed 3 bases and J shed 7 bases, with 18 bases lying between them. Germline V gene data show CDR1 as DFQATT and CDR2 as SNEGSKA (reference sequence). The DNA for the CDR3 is TGCAGTGCTAGGGATTCCGGGCTCGAGAGTGGCTACACCTTC. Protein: CSARDSGLESGYTF.

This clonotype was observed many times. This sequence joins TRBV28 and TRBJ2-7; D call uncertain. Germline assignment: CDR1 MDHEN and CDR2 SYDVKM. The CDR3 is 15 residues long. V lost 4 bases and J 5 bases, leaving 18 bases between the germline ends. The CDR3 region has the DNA TGTGCCAGCAGTTCTCCATTCTCCCGCGCGGACGAGCAGTACTTC. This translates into CASSSPFSRADEQYF.

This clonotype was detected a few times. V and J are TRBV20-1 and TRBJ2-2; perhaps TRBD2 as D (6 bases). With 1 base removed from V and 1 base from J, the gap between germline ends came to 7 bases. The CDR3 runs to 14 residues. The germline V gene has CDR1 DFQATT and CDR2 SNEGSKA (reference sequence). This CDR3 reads CSARVGGNTGELFF. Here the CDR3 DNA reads TGCAGTGCTAGAGTGGGGGGGAACACCGGGGAGCTGTTTTTT.

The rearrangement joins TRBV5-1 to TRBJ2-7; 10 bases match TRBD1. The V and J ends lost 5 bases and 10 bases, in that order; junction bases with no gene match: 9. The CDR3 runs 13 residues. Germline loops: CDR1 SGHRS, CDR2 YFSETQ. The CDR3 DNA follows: TGCGCCAGCAGGTTCGACAGGGGGCATGAACAGTACTTC. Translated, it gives CASRFDRGHEQYF.

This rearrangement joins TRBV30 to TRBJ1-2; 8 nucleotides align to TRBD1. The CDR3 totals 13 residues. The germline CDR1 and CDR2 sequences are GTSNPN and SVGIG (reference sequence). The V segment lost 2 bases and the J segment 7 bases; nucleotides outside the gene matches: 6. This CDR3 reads CAWSTRQGFGYTF. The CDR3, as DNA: TGTGCCTGGAGTACCCGACAGGGGTTTGGCTACACCTTC.

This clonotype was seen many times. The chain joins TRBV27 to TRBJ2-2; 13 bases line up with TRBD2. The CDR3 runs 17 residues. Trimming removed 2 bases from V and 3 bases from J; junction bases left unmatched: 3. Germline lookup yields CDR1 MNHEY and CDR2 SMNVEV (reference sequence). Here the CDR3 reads CASSLELAGGDTGELFF. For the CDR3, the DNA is TGTGCCAGCAGTTTAGAACTAGCGGGAGGGGACACCGGGGAGCTGTTTTTT.

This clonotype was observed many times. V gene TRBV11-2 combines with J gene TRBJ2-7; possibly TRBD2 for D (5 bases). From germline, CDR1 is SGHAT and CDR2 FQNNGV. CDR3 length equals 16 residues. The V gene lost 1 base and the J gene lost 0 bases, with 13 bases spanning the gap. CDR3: CASSLVRPGISYEQYF. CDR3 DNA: TGTGCCAGCAGCTTAGTCCGTCCGGGGATCTCCTACGAGCAGTACTTC.

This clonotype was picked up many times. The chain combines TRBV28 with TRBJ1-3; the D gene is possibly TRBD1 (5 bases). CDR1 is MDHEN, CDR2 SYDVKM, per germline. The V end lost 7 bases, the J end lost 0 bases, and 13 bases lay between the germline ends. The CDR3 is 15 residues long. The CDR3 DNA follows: TGTGCCAGCACATGGGGGAGAAACTCTGGAAACACCATATATTTT. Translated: CASTWGRNSGNTIYF.

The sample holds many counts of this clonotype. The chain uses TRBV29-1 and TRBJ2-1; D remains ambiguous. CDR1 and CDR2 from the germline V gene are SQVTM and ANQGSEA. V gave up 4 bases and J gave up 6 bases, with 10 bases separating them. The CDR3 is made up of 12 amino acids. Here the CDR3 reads CSVGPQRNEQFF. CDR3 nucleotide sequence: TGCAGCGTTGGGCCACAACGCAATGAGCAGTTCTTC.

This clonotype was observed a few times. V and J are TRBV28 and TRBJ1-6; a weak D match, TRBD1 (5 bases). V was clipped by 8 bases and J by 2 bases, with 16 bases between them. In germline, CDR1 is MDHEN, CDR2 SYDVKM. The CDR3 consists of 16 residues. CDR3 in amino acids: CASHRGGGTYNSPLHF. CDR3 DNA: TGTGCCAGCCATCGGGGGGGAGGGACCTATAATTCACCCCTCCACTTT.

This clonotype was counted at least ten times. CDR3 residues: CASSAGQGAANEQFF. The CDR3 DNA is TGTGCCAGCAGCGCGGGACAGGGGGCGGCAAATGAGCAGTTCTTC. The V call is TRBV4-2, the J call TRBJ2-1; TRBD1 agrees at 12 bases. This CDR3 is built from 15 residues. The germline V gene encodes CDR1 LGHNA and CDR2 YNFKEQ. V lost 5 bases to trimming and J lost 7 bases; unmatched junction nucleotides: 6.

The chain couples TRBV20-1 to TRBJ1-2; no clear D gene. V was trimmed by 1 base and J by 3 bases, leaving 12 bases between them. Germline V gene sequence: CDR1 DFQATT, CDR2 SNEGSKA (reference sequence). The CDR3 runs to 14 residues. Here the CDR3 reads CSARGEGRYYGYTF. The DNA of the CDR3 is TGCAGTGCTAGAGGAGAAGGGCGCTACTATGGCTACACCTTC.

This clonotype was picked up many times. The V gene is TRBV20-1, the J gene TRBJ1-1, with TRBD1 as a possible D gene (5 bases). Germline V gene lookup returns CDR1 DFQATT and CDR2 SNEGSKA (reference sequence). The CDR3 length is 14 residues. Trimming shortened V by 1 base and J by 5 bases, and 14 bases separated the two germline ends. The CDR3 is CSARVPGLFTEAFF. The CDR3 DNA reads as TGCAGTGCTAGAGTCCCAGGGTTGTTTACTGAAGCTTTCTTT.

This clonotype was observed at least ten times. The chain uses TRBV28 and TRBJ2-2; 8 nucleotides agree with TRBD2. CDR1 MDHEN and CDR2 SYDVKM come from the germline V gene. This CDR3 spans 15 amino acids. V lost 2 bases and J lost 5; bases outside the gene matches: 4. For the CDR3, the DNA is TGTGCCAGCAGTTTAGACCCTAGCGGGACCGGGGAGCTGTTTTTT. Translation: CASSLDPSGTGELFF. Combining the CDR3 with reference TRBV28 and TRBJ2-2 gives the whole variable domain DVKVTQSSRYLVKRTGEKVFLECVQDMDHENMFWYRQDPGLGLRLIYFSYDVKMKEKGDIPEGYSVSREKKERFSLILESASTNQTSMYLCASSLDPSGTGELFFGEGSRLTVL.

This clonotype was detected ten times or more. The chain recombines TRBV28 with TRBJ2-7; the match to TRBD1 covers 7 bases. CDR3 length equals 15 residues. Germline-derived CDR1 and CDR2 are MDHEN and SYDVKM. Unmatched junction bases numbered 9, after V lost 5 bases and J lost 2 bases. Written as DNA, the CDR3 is TGTGCCAGCAGTCCAGGACAGGAGAGGACCTACGAGCAGTACTTC. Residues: CASSPGQERTYEQYF.

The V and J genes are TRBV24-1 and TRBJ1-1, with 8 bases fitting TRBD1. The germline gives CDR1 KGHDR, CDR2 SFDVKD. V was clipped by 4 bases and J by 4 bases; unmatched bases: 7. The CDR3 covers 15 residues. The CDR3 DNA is TGTGCCACCAGTGACCCAGGACAGGGAAGCACTGAAGCTTTCTTT. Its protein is CATSDPGQGSTEAFF.

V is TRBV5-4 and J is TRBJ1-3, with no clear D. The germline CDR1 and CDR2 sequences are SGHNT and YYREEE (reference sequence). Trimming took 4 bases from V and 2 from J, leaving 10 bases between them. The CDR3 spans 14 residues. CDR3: CASSADLTGNTIYF. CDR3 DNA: TGTGCCAGCAGCGCCGACCTAACTGGAAACACCATATATTTT.

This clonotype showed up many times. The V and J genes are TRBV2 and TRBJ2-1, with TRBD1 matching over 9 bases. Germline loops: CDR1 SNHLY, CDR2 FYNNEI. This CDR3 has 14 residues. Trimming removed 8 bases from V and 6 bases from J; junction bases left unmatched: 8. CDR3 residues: CASSGTGRVNEQFF. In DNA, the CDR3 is TGTGCCAGCTCTGGGACAGGGAGGGTCAATGAGCAGTTCTTC. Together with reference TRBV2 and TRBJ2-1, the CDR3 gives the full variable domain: EPEVTQTPSHQVTQMGQEVILRCVPISNHLYFYWYRQILGQKVEFLVSFYNNEISEKSEIFDDQFSVERPDGSNFTLKIRSTKLEDSAMYFCASSGTGRVNEQFFGPGTRLTVL.

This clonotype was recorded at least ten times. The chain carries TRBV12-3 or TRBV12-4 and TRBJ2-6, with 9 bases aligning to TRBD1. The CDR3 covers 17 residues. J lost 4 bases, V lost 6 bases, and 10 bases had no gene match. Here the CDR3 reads CASRNIQGAGGANVLTF. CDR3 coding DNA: TGTGCCAGCAGAAATATACAGGGGGCGGGAGGGGCCAACGTCCTGACTTTC.

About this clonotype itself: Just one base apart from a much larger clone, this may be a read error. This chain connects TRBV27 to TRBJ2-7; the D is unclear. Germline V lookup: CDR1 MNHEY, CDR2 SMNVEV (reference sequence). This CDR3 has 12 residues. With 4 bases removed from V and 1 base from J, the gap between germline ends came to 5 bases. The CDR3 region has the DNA TGTGCCAGCAGTTCTAAATCCTACGAGCAGTACTTC. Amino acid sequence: CASSSKSYEQYF.

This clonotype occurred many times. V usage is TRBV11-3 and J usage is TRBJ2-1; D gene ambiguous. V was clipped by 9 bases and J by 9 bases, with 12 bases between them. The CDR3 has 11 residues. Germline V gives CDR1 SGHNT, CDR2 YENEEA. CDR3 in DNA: TGTGCCAGACCCGGGTGGGGTGAGCAGTTCTTC. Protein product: CARPGWGEQFF.

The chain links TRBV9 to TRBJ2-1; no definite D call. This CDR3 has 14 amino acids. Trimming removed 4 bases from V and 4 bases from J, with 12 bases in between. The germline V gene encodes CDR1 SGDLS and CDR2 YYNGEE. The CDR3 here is CASSQSSVYNEQFF. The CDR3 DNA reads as TGTGCCAGCAGCCAAAGCAGCGTATACAATGAGCAGTTCTTC.

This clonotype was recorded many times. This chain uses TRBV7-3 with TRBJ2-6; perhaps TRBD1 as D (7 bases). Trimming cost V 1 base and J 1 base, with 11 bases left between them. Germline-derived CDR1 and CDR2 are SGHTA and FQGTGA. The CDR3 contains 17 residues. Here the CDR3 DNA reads TGTGCCAGCAGCTTAATGCAGGGGGGTTCTGGGGCCAACGTCCTGACTTTC. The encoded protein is CASSLMQGGSGANVLTF.

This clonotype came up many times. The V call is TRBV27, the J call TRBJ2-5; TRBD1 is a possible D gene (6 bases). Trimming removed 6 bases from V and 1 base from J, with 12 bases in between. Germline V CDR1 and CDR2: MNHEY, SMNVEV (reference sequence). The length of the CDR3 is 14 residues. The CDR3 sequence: CASSPGQIQETQYF. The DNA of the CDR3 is TGTGCCAGCAGCCCCGGACAGATCCAAGAGACCCAGTACTTC.

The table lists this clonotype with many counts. The CDR3 DNA reads TGTGCCAGCAGTTTGACGGAAAACTATGGCTACACCTTC. Protein: CASSLTENYGYTF. The chain combines TRBV12-3 or TRBV12-4 with TRBJ1-2; D remains ambiguous. The ends were cut back, 3 bases at V and 2 bases at J, with 7 bases in the middle. The CDR3 extends over 13 amino acids.

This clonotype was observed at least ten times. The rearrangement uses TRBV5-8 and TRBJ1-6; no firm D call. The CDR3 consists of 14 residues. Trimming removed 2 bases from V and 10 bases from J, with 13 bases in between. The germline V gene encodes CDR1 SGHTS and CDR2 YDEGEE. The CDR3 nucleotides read TGTGCCAGCAGCTTAAGGGAGTACGTGTCACCCCTCCACTTT. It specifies CASSLREYVSPLHF.

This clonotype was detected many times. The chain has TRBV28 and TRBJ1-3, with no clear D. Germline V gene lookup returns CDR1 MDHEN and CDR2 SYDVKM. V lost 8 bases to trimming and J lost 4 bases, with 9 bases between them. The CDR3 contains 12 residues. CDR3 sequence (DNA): TGTGCCAGCCGAGAAAAAGGAAACACCATATATTTT. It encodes CASREKGNTIYF.

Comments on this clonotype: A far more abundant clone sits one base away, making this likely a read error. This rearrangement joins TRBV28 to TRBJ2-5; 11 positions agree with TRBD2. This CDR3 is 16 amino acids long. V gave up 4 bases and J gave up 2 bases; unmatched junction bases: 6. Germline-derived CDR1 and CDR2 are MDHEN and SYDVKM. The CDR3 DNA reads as TGTGCCAGCAGTTCAGGGACTAGCGGAATTCAAGAGACCCAGTACTTC. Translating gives CASSSGTSGIQETQYF.